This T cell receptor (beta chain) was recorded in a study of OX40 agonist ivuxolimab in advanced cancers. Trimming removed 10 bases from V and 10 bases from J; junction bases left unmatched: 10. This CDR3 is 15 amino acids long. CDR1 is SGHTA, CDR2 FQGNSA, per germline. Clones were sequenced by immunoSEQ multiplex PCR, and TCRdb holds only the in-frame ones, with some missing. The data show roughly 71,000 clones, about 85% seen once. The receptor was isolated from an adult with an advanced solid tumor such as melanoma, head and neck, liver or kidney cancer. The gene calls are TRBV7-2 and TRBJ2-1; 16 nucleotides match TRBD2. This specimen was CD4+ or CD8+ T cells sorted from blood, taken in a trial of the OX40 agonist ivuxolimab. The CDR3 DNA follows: TGTGCCACCACCCTAGGGACTAGCGGGAGGGGAGAGCAGTTCTTC. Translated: CATTLGTSGRGEQFF.